This T cell receptor (beta chain) was identified during a study of breast tumors, draining lymph nodes, adjacent tissues. Study-level results: The lymph node origin of tumor T cells was framed as consistent with a hypothesis, not demonstrated. The data were judged consistent with most tumor T cells coming from lymph node and expanding in tumor.

Details on this clonotype: Its matching antigen is unknown.

Samples came from axillary lymph nodes draining the breast cancer. MiXCR, run by TCRdb on the multiplex PCR reads, gives a single entry per CDR3 protein. In the table there are 150,000 to 250,000 distinct CDR3 sequences, about 32% of which are singletons. Germline V gene lookup returns CDR1 SNHLY and CDR2 FYNNEI. This CDR3 is 10 amino acids long. V lost 6 bases to trimming and J lost 7 bases, with 6 bases between them. The material sequenced was axillary lymph node tissue. The TCR sequence derives from a female donor with breast cancer. Some clones in this sample may be carry-over from other donors' samples. The chain is built from TRBV2 and TRBJ2-5; D is unresolved. Here the CDR3 DNA reads TGTGCCAGCAGGACCGGGACCCAGTACTTC. Translating it yields CASRTGTQYF.